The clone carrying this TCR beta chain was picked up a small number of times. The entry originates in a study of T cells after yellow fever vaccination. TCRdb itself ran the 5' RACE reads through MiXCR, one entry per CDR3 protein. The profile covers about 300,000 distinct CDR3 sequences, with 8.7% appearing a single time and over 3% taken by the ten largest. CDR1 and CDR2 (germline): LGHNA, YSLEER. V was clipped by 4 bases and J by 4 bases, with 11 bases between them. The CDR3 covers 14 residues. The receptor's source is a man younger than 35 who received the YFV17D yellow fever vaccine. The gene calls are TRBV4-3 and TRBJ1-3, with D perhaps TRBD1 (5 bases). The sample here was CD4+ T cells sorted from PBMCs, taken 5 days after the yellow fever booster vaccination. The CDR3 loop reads CASSRTSGGNTIYF. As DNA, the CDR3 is TGCGCCAGCAGCCGGACAAGTGGAGGAAACACCATATATTTT.